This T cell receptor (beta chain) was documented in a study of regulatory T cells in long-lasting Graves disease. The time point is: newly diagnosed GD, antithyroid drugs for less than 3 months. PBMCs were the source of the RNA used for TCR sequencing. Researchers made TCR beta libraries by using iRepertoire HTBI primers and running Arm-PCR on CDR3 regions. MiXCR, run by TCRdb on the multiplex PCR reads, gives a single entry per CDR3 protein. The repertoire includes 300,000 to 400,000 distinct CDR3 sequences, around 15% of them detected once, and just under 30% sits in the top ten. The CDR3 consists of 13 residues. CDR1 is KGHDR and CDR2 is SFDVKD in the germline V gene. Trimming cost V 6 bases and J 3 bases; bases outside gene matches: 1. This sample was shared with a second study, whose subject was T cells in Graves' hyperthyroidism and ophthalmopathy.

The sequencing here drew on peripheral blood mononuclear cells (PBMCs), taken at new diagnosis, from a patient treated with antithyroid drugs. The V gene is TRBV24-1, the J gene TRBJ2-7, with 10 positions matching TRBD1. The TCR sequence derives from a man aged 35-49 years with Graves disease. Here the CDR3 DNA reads TGTGCCACCAGTCGGGACAGGGGCTACGAGCAGTACTTC. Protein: CATSRDRGYEQYF.